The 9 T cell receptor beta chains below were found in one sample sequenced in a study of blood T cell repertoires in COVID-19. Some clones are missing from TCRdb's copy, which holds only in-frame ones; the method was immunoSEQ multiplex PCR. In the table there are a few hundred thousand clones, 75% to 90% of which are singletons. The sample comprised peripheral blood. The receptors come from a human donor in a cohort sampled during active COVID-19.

CDR3 coding DNA: TGTGCCACCAGCAGAGATCAGAGTAGCGGGTTGGAGCTGTTTTTT. This translates into CATSRDQSSGLELFF. The chain uses TRBV15 and TRBJ2-2; 7 bases fit TRBD2. The CDR3 contains 15 residues. Germline V gives CDR1 LNHNV, CDR2 YYDKDF (reference sequence). With V trimmed by 0 bases and J by 10 bases, 8 bases remained unmatched.

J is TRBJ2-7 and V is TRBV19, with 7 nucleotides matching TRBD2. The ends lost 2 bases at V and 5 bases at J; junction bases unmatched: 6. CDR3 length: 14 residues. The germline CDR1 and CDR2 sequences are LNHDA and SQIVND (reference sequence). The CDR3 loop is CASSIWTGGDEQYF. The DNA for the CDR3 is TGTGCCAGTAGTATATGGACGGGAGGCGACGAGCAGTACTTC.

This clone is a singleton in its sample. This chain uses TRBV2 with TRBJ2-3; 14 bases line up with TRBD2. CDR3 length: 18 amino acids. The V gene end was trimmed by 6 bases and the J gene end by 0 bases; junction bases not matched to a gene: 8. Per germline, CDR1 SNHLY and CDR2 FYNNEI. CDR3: CASRNGLAGGRSTDTQYF. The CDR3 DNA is TGTGCCAGCAGAAACGGACTAGCGGGGGGACGGAGCACAGATACGCAGTATTTT.

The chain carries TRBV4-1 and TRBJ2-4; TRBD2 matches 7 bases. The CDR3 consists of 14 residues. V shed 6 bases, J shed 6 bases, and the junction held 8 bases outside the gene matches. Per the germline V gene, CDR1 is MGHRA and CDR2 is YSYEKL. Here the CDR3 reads CASSREGSVNIQYF. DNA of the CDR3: TGCGCCAGCAGTAGGGAGGGGTCAGTAAACATTCAGTACTTC.

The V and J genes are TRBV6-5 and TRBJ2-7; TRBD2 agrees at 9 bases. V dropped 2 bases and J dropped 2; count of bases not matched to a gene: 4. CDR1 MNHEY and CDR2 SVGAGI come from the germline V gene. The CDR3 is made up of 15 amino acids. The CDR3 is CASSYAAGGPYEQYF. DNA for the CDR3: TGTGCCAGCAGTTACGCAGCGGGGGGACCCTACGAGCAGTACTTC.

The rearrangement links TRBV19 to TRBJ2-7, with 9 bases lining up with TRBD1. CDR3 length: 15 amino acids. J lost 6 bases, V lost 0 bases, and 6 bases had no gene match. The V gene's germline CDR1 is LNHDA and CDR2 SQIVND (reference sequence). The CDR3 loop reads CASSIERQGVSEQYF. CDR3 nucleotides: TGTGCCAGTAGTATAGAGCGACAGGGGGTTTCCGAGCAGTACTTC.

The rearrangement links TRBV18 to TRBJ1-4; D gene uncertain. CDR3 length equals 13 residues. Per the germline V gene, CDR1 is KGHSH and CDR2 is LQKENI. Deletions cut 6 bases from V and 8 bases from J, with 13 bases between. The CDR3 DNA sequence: TGTGCCAGCTCGCCCGGGATCCGAGAAAAACTGTTTTTT. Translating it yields CASSPGIREKLFF.

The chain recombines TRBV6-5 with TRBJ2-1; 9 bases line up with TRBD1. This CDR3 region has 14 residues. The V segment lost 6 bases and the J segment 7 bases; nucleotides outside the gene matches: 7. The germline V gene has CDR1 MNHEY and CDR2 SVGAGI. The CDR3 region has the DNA TGTGCCAGCAGGAAGGGACAGGGTTGGAATGAGCAGTTCTTC. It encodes CASRKGQGWNEQFF.

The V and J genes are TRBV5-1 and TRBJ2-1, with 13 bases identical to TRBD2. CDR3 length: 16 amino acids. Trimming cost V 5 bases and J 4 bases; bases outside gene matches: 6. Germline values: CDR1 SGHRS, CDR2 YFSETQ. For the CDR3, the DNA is TGCGCCAGCAGTGAGGAACTAGCGGGAGGGTACAATGAGCAGTTCTTC. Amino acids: CASSEELAGGYNEQFF.